This entry is about one T cell receptor (beta chain). Method: immunoSEQ multiplex PCR; TCRdb's copy keeps in-frame clones and lacks some. The sample records some 110,000 clones, less than 95% being singletons. Germline values: CDR1 MDHEN, CDR2 SYDVKM. The CDR3 totals 18 residues. The ends lost 5 bases at V and 0 bases at J; junction bases unmatched: 14. These data belong to a study of T cell changes during pregnancy in multiple sclerosis. The clonotype comes from a female donor with multiple sclerosis, enrolled in a pregnancy study. J is TRBJ2-7 and V is TRBV28; 9 bases fit TRBD1. Material: peripheral blood, obtained after pregnancy. The CDR3 DNA follows: TGTGCCAGCAGTCACTCCCGTGGGGACAGGGTAAGCTCCTACGAGCAGTACTTC. This translates into CASSHSRGDRVSSYEQYF.